Given below is one T cell receptor beta chain in context. The antigen remains unidentified. One entry per CDR3 protein, called by TCRdb with MiXCR from the RT-PCR reads. The repertoire has under 750,000 distinct CDR3 sequences, about 10% of them found once; the top ten carry about 10%. This sample is part of a study of response to subunit inactivated influenza vaccine. Regarding the study as a whole: Each seasonal influenza vaccination, the authors suggested, recruits few new T cells.

The CDR3 has 14 amino acids. The junction had 9 bases not matched to a gene; V was cut back by 6 bases and J by 7 bases. The chain uses TRBV12-3 or TRBV12-4 and TRBJ2-5; 9 nucleotides line up with TRBD2. The receptor was isolated from a man in his forties or fifties who received an inactivated influenza vaccine. This sample comprised PBMCs from blood, obtained on the day of vaccination. CDR3: CASSLGTSRRTQYF. CDR3 bases: TGTGCCAGCAGCCTTGGGACTAGCAGACGGACCCAGTACTTC.